A selection of T cell receptor beta chains follows, all from one sample in a study of PD-1 blockade in classical Hodgkin lymphoma. Only in-frame clones appear in the TCRdb table, and some are missing; sequencing was by immunoSEQ multiplex PCR. Counted here are tens of thousands of clones, about 88% occurring once; the ten biggest clones make up approximately 9.9%. This specimen was peripheral blood mononuclear cells (PBMCs), taken at baseline. These receptors all stem from a human donor with classical Hodgkin lymphoma. Both conserved end residues are part of each CDR3. D genes are given only for firm matches. Expanded clones are given a class, and other clones once, few, many or no size at all.

j_gene	abundance	v_gene	d_gene	CDR3nt	CDR3aa
TRBJ1-1	.	TRBV5-4	TRBD1	TGTGCCAGCAGCTCACTTGACAGGGGGTTCACTGAAGCTTTCTTT	CASSSLDRGFTEAFF
TRBJ2-3	.	TRBV6-5	TRBD2	TGTGCCAGCAGTCCCAGGGAGGGGAGCACAGATACGCAGTATTTT	CASSPREGSTDTQYF
TRBJ2-7	.	TRBV4-1	.	TGCGCCAGCAGCCTTCCGGGCTCCTACGAGCAGTACTTC	CASSLPGSYEQYF
TRBJ2-7	.	TRBV27	TRBD2	TGTGCCAGCAGTTGGGGGACTAGCCGTTACGAGCAGTACTTC	CASSWGTSRYEQYF
TRBJ2-5	.	TRBV7-8	TRBD2	TGTGCCAGCAGCCCCCCTAGCGGGGGTCTTAGGGAGACCCAGTACTTC	CASSPPSGGLRETQYF
TRBJ2-7	.	TRBV5-5	.	TGTGCCAGCAGCCTACGGCCGTCCTACGAGCAGTACTTC	CASSLRPSYEQYF
TRBJ2-7	.	TRBV29-1	TRBD2	TGCAGCGTATTAACTAGCGGGAGCTACGAGCAGTACTTC	CSVLTSGSYEQYF
TRBJ1-1	.	TRBV7-8	.	TGTGCCAGCAGCTTAGCGGTCAGACCCCTGAGGGCTTTCTTT	CASSLAVRPLRAFF
TRBJ2-1	.	TRBV11-2	.	TGTGCCAGCAGCTTAGGCTCAACCTTAGCCGCGCATGAGCAGTTCTTC	CASSLGSTLAAHEQFF
TRBJ1-5	.	TRBV7-9	.	TGTGCCAGCAGCTTAGACCTAATTCGGAGCAATCAGCCCCAGCATTTT	CASSLDLIRSNQPQHF
TRBJ2-5	.	TRBV5-1	.	TGCGCCAGCAGCTTGAGCGGGGAGACCCAGTACTTC	CASSLSGETQYF
TRBJ1-1	.	TRBV20-1	.	TGCAGTGCTGACCGGGACCAGATCTTCTTT	CSADRDQIFF
TRBJ2-1	.	TRBV19	.	TGTGCCAGTAGTATCTTGCTAGCGATGGGTGAGCAGTTCTTC	CASSILLAMGEQFF
TRBJ2-5	.	TRBV28	.	TGTGCCAGCAGGAAGGTAGAGACCCAGTACTTC	CASRKVETQYF
TRBJ2-3	.	TRBV12-2	.	TGTGCAAGTCGCTTACGCCCCATGAGGGAGGGCCCGGGGGATACGCAGTATTTT	CASRLRPMREGPGDTQYF
TRBJ2-3	.	TRBV7-9	TRBD2	TGTGCCAGCAGCGTACCACTAGCGGGGGGTACAGATACGCAGTATTTT	CASSVPLAGGTDTQYF
TRBJ2-1	.	TRBV28	.	TGTGCCAGCAGTGGGACGGGAGATGGGGGTCTTTCCTACAATGAGCAGTTCTTC	CASSGTGDGGLSYNEQFF
TRBJ2-7	.	TRBV5-8	.	TGTGCCAGCAGCTTGGACTTAGGAACTTTCAACGAGCAGTACTTC	CASSLDLGTFNEQYF
TRBJ1-3	.	TRBV18	TRBD1	TGTGCCAGCTCACCAATAGGTGACAGGGCTGGAAACACCATATATTTT	CASSPIGDRAGNTIYF
TRBJ1-5	.	TRBV27	.	TGTGCCAGCAGCGCGACCGTCTTGTATCAGCCCCAGCATTTT	CASSATVLYQPQHF
TRBJ2-1	.	TRBV4-2	.	TGTGCCAGCAGCCCAGACTCTTCCTCCTACAATGAGCAGTTCTTC	CASSPDSSSYNEQFF
TRBJ2-7	medium-sized	TRBV27	.	TGTGCCAGCAGTTTACCCGGACAGTTTTACGAGCAGTACTTC	CASSLPGQFYEQYF
TRBJ2-5	.	TRBV5-1	.	TGCGCCAGCAGCTTGGGGTCTAGCGTTCAAGAGACCCAGTACTTC	CASSLGSSVQETQYF
TRBJ2-1	few	TRBV7-2	.	TGTGCCAGCAGCCGGGGAGCTAACAATGAGCAGTTCTTC	CASSRGANNEQFF
TRBJ2-2	once	TRBV11-2	TRBD2	TGTGCCAGCAGCTTACGTCTGCGGGGGGTCTCAACCGGGGAGCTGTTTTTT	CASSLRLRGVSTGELFF
TRBJ1-6	once	TRBV7-9	.	TGTGCCAGCAGCTTAGATAATTCACCCCTCCACTTT	CASSLDNSPLHF
TRBJ2-1	.	TRBV7-6	TRBD2	TGTGCCAGCAGCCTAAGACTAGCGGGAGTGGGTTCGGCGAATGAGCAGTTCTTC	CASSLRLAGVGSANEQFF
TRBJ2-3	.	TRBV6-5	.	TGTGCCAGCAGTTATGGGGACCGGGGCAAAACGCAGTATTTT	CASSYGDRGKTQYF
TRBJ2-2	.	TRBV27	.	TGTGCCAGCAGTTTGGGGCACTCATGGAACACCGGGGAGCTGTTTTTT	CASSLGHSWNTGELFF
TRBJ1-2	.	TRBV4-2	.	TGTGCCAGCAGCCCCTCTGACCAGGGTAACTATGGCTACACCTTC	CASSPSDQGNYGYTF
TRBJ2-1	.	TRBV5-1	.	TGCGCCAGCAGCTTGGATTGGGGGGTGCAGTTCTTC	CASSLDWGVQFF
TRBJ1-5	few	TRBV7-9	TRBD1	TGTGCCAGCAGCTTAGAGACAGGGGGCAATCAGCCCCAGCATTTT	CASSLETGGNQPQHF
TRBJ2-5	.	TRBV2	.	TGTGCCACGACTGGGGGGTGGAGGCAAGAGACCCAGTACTTC	CATTGGWRQETQYF
TRBJ2-1	.	TRBV18	TRBD2	TGTGCCAGCTCACCCTCCGGGAGGGCCAGGAATGAGCAGTTCTTC	CASSPSGRARNEQFF
TRBJ1-1	.	TRBV6-5	TRBD1	TGTGCCAGCAGTTACGAGGGACAGGGCACTGAAGCTTTCTTT	CASSYEGQGTEAFF
TRBJ1-4	once	TRBV11-1	.	TGTGCCAGCAGCTCGGGACGGAATGAAAAACTGTTTTTT	CASSSGRNEKLFF
TRBJ2-7	.	TRBV5-1	.	TGCGCCAGCAGCTTGGCCCCGGGTTCCTACGAGCAGTACTTC	CASSLAPGSYEQYF
TRBJ2-1	.	TRBV27	TRBD2	TGTGCCAGCAGTTCTAGCGGGGAGCAGTTCTTC	CASSSSGEQFF
TRBJ1-3	once	TRBV28	.	TGTGCCAGCAGTTCGCCTGGTAGGAGTGGAAACACCATATATTTT	CASSSPGRSGNTIYF
TRBJ2-2	.	TRBV29-1	.	TGCAGCGTGCCTCACATTGCCGGGGAGCTGTTTTTT	CSVPHIAGELFF
TRBJ1-5	.	TRBV19	.	TGTGCCAGTAGCCTTCGGACGGAATATTATAGCAATCAGCCCCAGCATTTT	CASSLRTEYYSNQPQHF
TRBJ2-7	.	TRBV4-1	TRBD1	TGCGCCAGCAGCCAGTCCGGGACAGGGGGCTACGAGCAGTACTTC	CASSQSGTGGYEQYF
TRBJ1-2	few	TRBV7-2	.	TGTGCCAGCAGCCTCGGGAGGCAGCAGGGGTATGGCTACACCTTC	CASSLGRQQGYGYTF
TRBJ2-3	.	TRBV18	.	TGTGCCAGCTCACCGAGCACAGATACGCAGTATTTT	CASSPSTDTQYF
TRBJ2-7	.	TRBV5-4	.	TGTGCCAGCAGCTTTGGGGTAAGGCAGCCCGCGTCCCACGAGCAGTACTTC	CASSFGVRQPASHEQYF
TRBJ1-6	.	TRBV10-3	TRBD1	TGTGCCATCAGTGAGTTGACAGGGGTTAATTCACCCCTCCACTTT	CAISELTGVNSPLHF
TRBJ2-7	.	TRBV4-1	TRBD2	TGCGCCAGCAGCCAAGTGGCTAGCGGGGTGTACGAGCAGTACTTC	CASSQVASGVYEQYF
TRBJ2-2	.	TRBV5-1	.	TGCGCCAGCAGCCTGGGCAGAGGGAACACCGGGGAGCTGTTTTTT	CASSLGRGNTGELFF
TRBJ2-7	few	TRBV7-9	.	TGTGCCAGCAGCTTTGGAAACAACTACGAGCAGTACTTC	CASSFGNNYEQYF
TRBJ2-1	.	TRBV23-1	.	TGCGCCAGCAGTCAATCCGGCCGGTGGTTCTTC	CASSQSGRWFF
TRBJ2-1	few	TRBV7-8	.	TGTGCCAGCACCCCAGCCGGACTCGGGGGCAATGAGCAGTTCTTC	CASTPAGLGGNEQFF
TRBJ2-7	.	TRBV7-9	.	TGTGCCAGCAGCTTCGGATCCTACGAGCAGTACTTC	CASSFGSYEQYF
TRBJ2-5	.	TRBV5-1	.	TGCGCCAGCAGCTTGGAAGGGGGGCAAGAGACCCAGTACTTC	CASSLEGGQETQYF
TRBJ1-1	.	TRBV19	TRBD1	TGTGCCAGTACTCCCACCGGGACAGGGATCACTGAAGCTTTCTTT	CASTPTGTGITEAFF